These T cell receptor beta chains were read from a single sample in a study of cytomegalovirus exposure and HLA in healthy donors. Profiled with immunoSEQ multiplex PCR; TCRdb holds only in-frame clones, not every one. The data show 150,000 to 200,000 clones, with more than 65% seen just once and roughly 6.5% held by the top ten. Sequencing used PBMCs. Source of these receptors: a man aged 50 or older in good health and CMV-seropositive. Both conserved end residues are part of each CDR3. The D gene is left open where the match is weak. Only part of the rows carry a size: once, few, many, or a class if the clone is expanded.

D gene	J gene	clone size	V gene	CDR3 DNA	CDR3 protein
TRBD1	TRBJ1-1	few	TRBV7-2	TGTGCCAGCAGCCTACTGGGACAGGGAGGAACTGAAGCTTTCTTT	CASSLLGQGGTEAFF
NA	TRBJ1-5	NA	TRBV23-1	TGCGCCAGCAGTCTCCTATCGACAGTTGAGAGTAATCAGCCCCAGCATTTT	CASSLLSTVESNQPQHF
NA	TRBJ1-2	NA	TRBV5-5	TGTGCCAGCAGCTTACGGTACGAGTGGAGTAGCTACACCTTC	CASSLRYEWSSYTF
NA	TRBJ1-1	NA	TRBV2	TGTGCCAGCAGTAGGTGGCAGGGATATTCGGACACTGAAGCTTTCTTT	CASSRWQGYSDTEAFF
NA	TRBJ1-2	NA	TRBV6-5	TGTGCCAGCAGTTACGACAGCTATGGCTACACCTTC	CASSYDSYGYTF
TRBD1	TRBJ2-5	NA	TRBV19	TGTGCCAGTAGTATCGGGACAGGGGTTGGCTGGGGAGAGACCCAGTACTTC	CASSIGTGVGWGETQYF
TRBD1	TRBJ2-3	NA	TRBV6-5	TGTGCCAGCAGTTCTGGACAGGTTACAGATACGCAGTATTTT	CASSSGQVTDTQYF
NA	TRBJ1-1	NA	TRBV11-3	TGTGCCAGCAGCTTAACAGCAGGGGTTGCTGAAGCTTTCTTT	CASSLTAGVAEAFF
NA	TRBJ2-5	NA	TRBV6-5	TGTGCCAGCAGCTCCAGGGGACTAACACAAGAGACCCAGTACTTC	CASSSRGLTQETQYF
NA	TRBJ1-1	few	TRBV7-9	TGTGCCAGCAGCTTATGGGTAGGGGACACTGAAGCTTTCTTT	CASSLWVGDTEAFF
NA	TRBJ1-4	NA	TRBV2	TGTGCCAGCAGTGACAGGGCCGCAACTAATGAAAAACTGTTTTTT	CASSDRAATNEKLFF
NA	TRBJ2-7	NA	TRBV5-4	TGTGCCAGCAGCTTCGGGACTGGTAACTACGAGCAGTACTTC	CASSFGTGNYEQYF
TRBD1	TRBJ2-5	NA	TRBV4-1	TGCGCCAGCAGCCAGGGTCCCGGGACAGGGGGAGAGACCCAGTACTTC	CASSQGPGTGGETQYF
NA	TRBJ2-6	NA	TRBV4-2	TGTGCCAGCAGCCATTATATACAGGTGAAAAAGCTTTCTGGGGCCAACGTCCTGACTTTC	CASSHYIQVKKLSGANVLTF
NA	TRBJ1-2	NA	TRBV4-1	TGCGCCAGCAGCCAAGCCCCGAGAAGGGGGGGAGGCTACACCTTC	CASSQAPRRGGGYTF
NA	TRBJ2-5	NA	TRBV7-8	TGTGCCAGCAGCCCAGGGGATACAGGGAAAGGGGAGACCCAGTACTTC	CASSPGDTGKGETQYF